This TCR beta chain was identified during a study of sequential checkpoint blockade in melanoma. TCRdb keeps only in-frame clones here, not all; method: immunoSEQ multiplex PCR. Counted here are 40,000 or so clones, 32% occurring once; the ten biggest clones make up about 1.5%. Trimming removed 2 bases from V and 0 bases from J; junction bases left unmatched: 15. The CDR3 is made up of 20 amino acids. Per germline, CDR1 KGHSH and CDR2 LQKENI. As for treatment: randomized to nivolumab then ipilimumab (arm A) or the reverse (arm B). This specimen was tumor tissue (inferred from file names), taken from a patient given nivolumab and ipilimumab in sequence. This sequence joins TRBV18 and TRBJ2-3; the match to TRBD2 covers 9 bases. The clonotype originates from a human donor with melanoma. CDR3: CASSPLQSLAGISSTDTQYF. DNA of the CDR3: TGTGCCAGCTCACCATTACAAAGTCTAGCGGGAATCTCTAGCACAGATACGCAGTATTTT.